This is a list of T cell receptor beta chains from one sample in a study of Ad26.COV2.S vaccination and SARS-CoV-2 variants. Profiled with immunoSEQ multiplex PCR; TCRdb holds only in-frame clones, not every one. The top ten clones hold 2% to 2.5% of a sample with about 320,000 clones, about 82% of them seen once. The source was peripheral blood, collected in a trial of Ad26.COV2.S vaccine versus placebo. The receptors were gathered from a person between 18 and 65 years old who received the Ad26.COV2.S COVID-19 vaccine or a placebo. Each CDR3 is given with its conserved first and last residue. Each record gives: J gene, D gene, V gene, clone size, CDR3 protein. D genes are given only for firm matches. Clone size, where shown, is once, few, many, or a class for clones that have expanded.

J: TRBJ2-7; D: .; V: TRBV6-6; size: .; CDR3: CASRDGWLRQYF
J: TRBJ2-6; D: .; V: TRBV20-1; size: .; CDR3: CSASSGEGANVLTF
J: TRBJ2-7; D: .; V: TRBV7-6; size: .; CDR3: CASSLAAAGGFYEQYF
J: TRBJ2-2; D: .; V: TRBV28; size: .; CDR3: CASQNVLVGELFF
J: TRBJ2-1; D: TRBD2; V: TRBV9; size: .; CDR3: CASSPRLAGNLNEQFF
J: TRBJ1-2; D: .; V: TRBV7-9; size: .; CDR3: CASSLGVIAAGHGYTF
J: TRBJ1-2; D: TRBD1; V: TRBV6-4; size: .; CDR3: CASSARTGGLDGYTF
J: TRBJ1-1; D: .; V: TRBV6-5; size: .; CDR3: CAAFRGTEAFF
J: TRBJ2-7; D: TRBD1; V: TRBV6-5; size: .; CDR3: CASSYRDRVPEQYF
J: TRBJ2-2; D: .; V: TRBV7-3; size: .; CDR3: CASSPPGPVGGELFF
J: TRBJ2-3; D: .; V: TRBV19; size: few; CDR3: CASSISVADTQYF
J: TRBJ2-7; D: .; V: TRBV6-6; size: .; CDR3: CASRKGQFSYEQYF
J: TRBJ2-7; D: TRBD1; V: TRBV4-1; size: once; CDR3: CASSKGTGDYEQYF
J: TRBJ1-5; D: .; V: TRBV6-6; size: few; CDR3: CASRIDSNQPQHF
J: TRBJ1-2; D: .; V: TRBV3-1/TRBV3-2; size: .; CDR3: CASSRALDGYTF
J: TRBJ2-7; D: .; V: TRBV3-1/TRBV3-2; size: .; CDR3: CASSPRQSSYEQYF
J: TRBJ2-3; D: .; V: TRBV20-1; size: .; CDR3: CSASVTLGTDTQYF
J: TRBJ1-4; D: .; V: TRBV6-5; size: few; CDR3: CASSHQDPLREKLFF
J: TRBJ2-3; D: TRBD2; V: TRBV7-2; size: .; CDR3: CASSLGWLAGGDTQYF
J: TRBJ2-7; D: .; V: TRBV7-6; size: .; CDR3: CASSSNSYEQYF
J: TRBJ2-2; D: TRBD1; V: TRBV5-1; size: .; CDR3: CASSRTLTGESGELFF
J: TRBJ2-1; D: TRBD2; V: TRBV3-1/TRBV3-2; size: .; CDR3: CASSLGTSVYFF
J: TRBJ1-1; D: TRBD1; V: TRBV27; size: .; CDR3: CASSLKGAFYTEAFF
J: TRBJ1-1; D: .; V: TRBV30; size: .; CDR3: CACRGGSAFF
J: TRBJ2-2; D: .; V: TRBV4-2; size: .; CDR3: CASSQELLRSTGELFF
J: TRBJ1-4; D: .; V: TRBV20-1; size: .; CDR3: CSASKRDDAEKLFF
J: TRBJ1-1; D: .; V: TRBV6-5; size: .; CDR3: CASSYVAGRGEAFF
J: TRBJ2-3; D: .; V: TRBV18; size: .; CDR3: CASSLGGTDTQYF
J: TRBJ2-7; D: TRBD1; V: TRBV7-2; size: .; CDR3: CASSLGVTGNYEQYF
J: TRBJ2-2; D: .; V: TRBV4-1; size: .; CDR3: CASSQEVRGTNTGELFF
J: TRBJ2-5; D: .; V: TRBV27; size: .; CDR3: CASRFSGEYQETQYF
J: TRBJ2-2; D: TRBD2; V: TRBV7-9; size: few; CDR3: CASSQSRGGLSGELFF
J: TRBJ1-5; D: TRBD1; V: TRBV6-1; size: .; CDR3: CASSVGQGEVRNQPQHF
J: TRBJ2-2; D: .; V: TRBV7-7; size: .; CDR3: CASSLEGGANTGELFF
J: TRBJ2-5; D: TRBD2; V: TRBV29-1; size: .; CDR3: CSVDDLAGGEETQYF
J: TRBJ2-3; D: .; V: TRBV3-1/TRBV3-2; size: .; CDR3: CASSQGRGGNPSTDTQYF
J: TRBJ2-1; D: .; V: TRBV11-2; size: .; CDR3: CASSLMRGSNEQFF
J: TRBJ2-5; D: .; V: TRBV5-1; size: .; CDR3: CASSFGGWSSEETQYF
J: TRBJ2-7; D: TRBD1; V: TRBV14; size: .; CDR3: CASSQAPGQGVYEQYF